The rows below give T cell receptor beta chains drawn from one sample of a study of blood T cell repertoires in COVID-19. TCRdb keeps only in-frame clones here, not all; method: immunoSEQ multiplex PCR. The table shows roughly 200,000 clones, with 89% occurring only once. Sequencing was done on a sample of peripheral blood. The receptor set was obtained from a man between 40 and 49 years old with acute or convalescent COVID-19. CDR3s leave out the opening cysteine and the closing phenylalanine or tryptophan.

J gene,V gene,CDR3 protein
TRBJ1-1,TRBV7-3,ASSRDSVLNTEAF
TRBJ1-4,TRBV7-2,ASSLGWGLDEKLF
TRBJ2-5,TRBV24-1,ATSDGAGKETQY
TRBJ1-2,TRBV5-1,ASSLGQGTYGYT
TRBJ1-2,TRBV5-4,ASSFTHQDYGYT
TRBJ2-2,TRBV3-1/TRBV3-2,ASSPLGRGPSRLYTGELF
TRBJ2-1,TRBV9,ASSVDGLAVYNEQF
TRBJ1-6,TRBV7-9,ASSQGQGWSPLH
TRBJ1-1,TRBV5-1,ASSETGETEAF
TRBJ1-2,TRBV9,ASSVDKYGYT
TRBJ1-1,TRBV12-5,ASGLAGGTEAF
TRBJ1-2,TRBV7-9,ASSLDLDSNYGYT
TRBJ2-7,TRBV10-3,AISYLSRQSSYEQY
TRBJ1-3,TRBV7-6,ASSLGQGKGNTIY
TRBJ1-2,TRBV6-4,ASSEDRLGGYT
TRBJ1-6,TRBV6-5,ASSYSSPGSPLH
TRBJ2-7,TRBV15,ATRKTGGPNEQY
TRBJ2-2,TRBV5-1,ASSLEGANTGELF
TRBJ1-5,TRBV29-1,SVTGGGQPQH
TRBJ2-2,TRBV19,ASSILAGVNTGELF
TRBJ2-5,TRBV6-5,ASSYSSSSLQETQY
TRBJ1-6,TRBV7-9,ASSYTDTVNSPLH
TRBJ2-4,TRBV9,ASSVGGGTGASSGELAKNIQY
TRBJ1-1,TRBV2,ASISYTEAF
TRBJ2-7,TRBV20-1,SASTGGLYEQY
TRBJ2-2,TRBV7-3,ASSETGNTGELF
TRBJ2-3,TRBV13,ASSLGPLTDTQY
TRBJ1-4,TRBV28,ASSPDRAAEKLF
TRBJ1-5,TRBV18,ASSPAGQGLNQPQH
TRBJ1-1,TRBV6-6,ASPPPGSHTEAF
TRBJ1-4,TRBV5-5,ASSLEGTGRVFATNEKLF
TRBJ2-3,TRBV5-6,ASSLVEAGTARDTQY
TRBJ1-1,TRBV7-3,ASSPQGANTEAF
TRBJ2-1,TRBV6-5,ASRFRVFSYNEQF
TRBJ1-1,TRBV7-9,ASSPGDTEAF
TRBJ2-7,TRBV15,ATSPGGVNYEQY
TRBJ1-2,TRBV6-2/TRBV6-3,ASRPPQNYYGYT
TRBJ1-2,TRBV12-3/TRBV12-4,ASSLALLYGYT
TRBJ2-1,TRBV12-1,ASSFVVGGPWVEQF
TRBJ2-2,TRBV4-3,ASSPRDRNTGELF
TRBJ1-5,TRBV6-5,ASSWTGGFDQPQH
TRBJ1-3,TRBV19,ASSTRQGSGNTIY
TRBJ2-5,TRBV11-2,ASSLGVTGPQETQY
TRBJ2-5,TRBV6-1,ASSERTGGETQY
TRBJ1-2,TRBV30,AWNRQGTNYGYT
TRBJ2-5,TRBV27,ASSPDRALGTQY
TRBJ1-2,TRBV29-1,SVEPPGGFYGYT